The 29 T cell receptor beta chains below were found in one sample sequenced in a study of T-cell reconstitution after alpha-beta-depleted transplantation in children. A TCRbeta library incorporating unique molecular identifiers was prepared. MiXCR was run by TCRdb on the PCR reads, yielding one entry per CDR3 protein. The table has a few hundred thousand distinct CDR3 sequences, approximately 30% seen once. The specimen comprised PBMCs, sampled before TCRalphabeta/CD19-depleted stem cell transplant. These receptor sequences come from a boy less than two years old with Wiskott-Aldrich syndrome, due to receive a stem cell transplant.

The chain recombines TRBV6-1 with TRBJ2-1, with 7 positions matching TRBD2. CDR1 MNHNS and CDR2 SASEGT come from the germline V gene. Trimming cost V 5 bases and J 4 bases; bases outside gene matches: 8. The CDR3 spans 15 residues. The CDR3 sequence is CASSQWGGVYNEQFF. In DNA form, the CDR3 reads TGTGCCAGCAGTCAATGGGGGGGGGTTTACAATGAGCAGTTCTTC.

V is TRBV10-3 and J is TRBJ2-7; D is ambiguous. V shed 0 bases and J shed 3 bases, with 12 bases lying between them. The germline V gene encodes CDR1 ENHRY and CDR2 SYGVKD. This CDR3 region has 15 residues. CDR3 DNA sequence: TGTGCCATCAGTGAGTCGTGGCTACCGGGCTACGAGCAGTACTTC. Translation gives CAISESWLPGYEQYF.

This clonotype was picked up a small number of times. The chain uses TRBV5-5 and TRBJ1-4, with D tentatively TRBD1 (5 bases). The CDR3 length is 14 residues. The V gene's germline CDR1 is SGHKS and CDR2 YYEKEE (reference sequence). V lost 4 bases and J lost 7, with 14 bases in between. This CDR3 is CASSSGTWSEKLFF. CDR3 nucleotide sequence: TGTGCCAGCAGCAGCGGGACCTGGAGTGAAAAACTGTTTTTT.

The rearrangement links TRBV5-1 to TRBJ1-1, with TRBD1 matching over 8 bases. Unmatched junction bases numbered 7, after V lost 5 bases and J lost 4 bases. Germline CDR1 and CDR2: SGHRS and YFSETQ. This CDR3 region has 14 residues. The CDR3 loop reads CASSQTGVGTEAFF. The DNA for the CDR3 is TGCGCCAGCAGTCAGACAGGGGTCGGCACTGAAGCTTTCTTT.

The sample holds a few counts of this clonotype. The junction and the germline gene differ at one end; a read error may be behind it. The J gene is TRBJ2-3, the V gene TRBV29-1; the match to TRBD1 covers 7 bases. The CDR3 spans 11 residues. Germline V lookup: CDR1 SQVTM, CDR2 ANQGSEA. The CDR3 reads CSGQGTDTQYF. The CDR3 DNA is TGCAGCGGTCAGGGGACAGATACCCAGTATTTT.

With regard to this clonotype: Being one base from a much bigger clone, this may be a read error. The chain links TRBV4-1 to TRBJ1-1, with 7 positions matching TRBD1. J gave up 1 base and V 1 base, and 0 bases lay outside the gene matches. The CDR3 extends over 14 amino acids. In germline, CDR1 is MGHRA, CDR2 YSYEKL. The chain's CDR3 is CASSQGDRNTEAFF. The DNA for the CDR3 is TGCGCCAGCAGCCAAGGGGACAGGAACACTGAAGCTTTCTTT.

In this sample, this clonotype turned up once. The rearrangement uses TRBV20-1 and TRBJ2-7; D call uncertain. Trimming pared 1 base from V and 7 bases from J, leaving 8 bases between. The CDR3 totals 11 residues. Germline CDR1 is DFQATT and CDR2 is SNEGSKA (reference sequence). CDR3 bases: TGCAGTGCTAGAGCGACCTTAGAGCAGTACTTC. The encoded protein is CSARATLEQYF.

The gene calls are TRBV12-5 and TRBJ2-1; D unclear. Per germline, CDR1 LGHNT and CDR2 FRNRAP. The V end lost 8 bases, the J end lost 2 bases, and 19 bases lay between the germline ends. This CDR3 spans 16 amino acids. The CDR3 DNA reads as TGTGCTAGTAACTTCGGCTTGCGTCTAGCCTACAATGAGCAGTTCTTC. Protein sequence: CASNFGLRLAYNEQFF.

The DNA of the CDR3 is TGCAGTGCAGCGGCGGCAGCGCCCAATTCACCCCTCCACTTT. This sequence encodes CSAAAAAPNSPLHF. This sequence joins TRBV20-1 and TRBJ1-6; D is undetermined. This CDR3 is built from 14 residues. The germline V and J ends were trimmed by 6 bases and 7 bases, with 16 bases remaining between them. The germline gives CDR1 DFQATT, CDR2 SNEGSKA (reference sequence).

The chain's CDR3 is CASSRQAGVVNNEQFF. In DNA, the CDR3 is TGTGCCAGCAGCCGCCAAGCGGGAGTTGTGAACAATGAGCAGTTCTTC. This sequence joins TRBV7-6 and TRBJ2-1; 8 nucleotides agree with TRBD2. The CDR3 loop spans 16 amino acids. After removal of 5 bases from V and 5 bases from J, the junction contained 11 bases not matched to a gene. Germline-derived CDR1 and CDR2 are SGHVS and FNYEAQ. The full variable domain, with the rest looked up from reference TRBV7-6 and TRBJ2-1, is GAGVSQSPRYKVTKRGQDVALRCDPISGHVSLYWYRQALGQGPEFLTYFNYEAQQDKSGLPNDRFSAERPEGSISTLTIQRTEQRDSAMYRCASSRQAGVVNNEQFFGPGTRLTVL.

The chain has TRBV11-2 and TRBJ2-3; D remains unclear. Germline V gives CDR1 SGHAT, CDR2 FQNNGV. The CDR3 has 14 residues. Trimming shortened V by 5 bases and J by 5 bases, and 14 bases separated the two germline ends. Written as DNA, the CDR3 is TGTGCCAGCAGCCCAACGATCGACCTAGATACGCAGTATTTT. Its translation is CASSPTIDLDTQYF.

This chain uses TRBV20-1 with TRBJ1-2; weak D call: TRBD1 (5 bases). There are 12 residues in the CDR3. From germline, CDR1 is DFQATT and CDR2 SNEGSKA (reference sequence). V lost 3 bases, J lost 6 bases, and 11 bases lay in between. The CDR3 DNA follows: TGCAGTGCTAGTGAGGGGAGCCATGGCTACACCTTC. Protein: CSASEGSHGYTF.

This clonotype has more than one count but fewer than ten. V gene TRBV20-1 combines with J gene TRBJ2-1; D possibly matches TRBD1 or TRBD2 (5 bases each). This CDR3 is 16 amino acids long. Germline V lookup: CDR1 DFQATT, CDR2 SNEGSKA (reference sequence). V gave up 1 base and J gave up 0 bases, with 13 bases separating them. The CDR3 DNA reads TGCAGTGCTAGAGGGGGGACCGCGAGCTCCTACAATGAGCAGTTCTTC. Its protein is CSARGGTASSYNEQFF.

The chain is built from TRBV20-1 and TRBJ1-1; weak D call: TRBD1 (5 bases). The V end was cut by 7 bases, the J end by 4 bases, with 13 bases between. The CDR3 is made up of 12 amino acids. From germline, CDR1 is DFQATT and CDR2 SNEGSKA (reference sequence). In nucleotides, the CDR3 is TGCAGTGTCCGCAGGGTTCGCACTGAAGCTTTCTTT. Residues: CSVRRVRTEAFF.

The rearrangement joins TRBV4-2 to TRBJ2-7, with 13 bases identical to TRBD2. The CDR3 spans 17 residues. The ends lost 0 bases at V and 5 bases at J; junction bases unmatched: 7. Germline V lookup: CDR1 LGHNA, CDR2 YNFKEQ. CDR3 nucleotides: TGTGCCAGCAGCCAAGACCTCGGACTAGCGGGAGTCAACGAGCAGTACTTC. This codes for CASSQDLGLAGVNEQYF.

In this sample, this clonotype turned up a few times. This chain connects TRBV11-2 to TRBJ2-5; 7 positions match TRBD2. Unmatched junction bases numbered 19, after V lost 6 bases and J lost 3 bases. Germline V gives CDR1 SGHAT, CDR2 FQNNGV. The length of the CDR3 is 18 residues. The CDR3 sequence: CASSPRDYRFTPEETQYF. In DNA form, the CDR3 reads TGTGCCAGCAGTCCCCGGGACTACAGATTTACCCCTGAAGAGACCCAGTACTTC.

The gene calls are TRBV2 and TRBJ2-7, with TRBD2 matching over 11 bases. This CDR3 comprises 16 residues. J was trimmed by 0 bases and V by 6 bases; bases with no gene match: 7. CDR1 is SNHLY and CDR2 is FYNNEI in the germline V gene. This chain's CDR3 is CASRTSGTFSSYEQYF. CDR3 coding DNA: TGTGCCAGCAGGACTAGCGGGACCTTTAGCTCCTACGAGCAGTACTTC.

The rearrangement uses TRBV5-1 and TRBJ2-7; 10 positions match TRBD1. CDR1 is SGHRS and CDR2 is YFSETQ in the germline V gene. V lost 3 bases to trimming and J lost 3 bases; unmatched junction nucleotides: 6. The CDR3 has 15 amino acids. CDR3 in amino acids: CASSSGTGEYYEQYF. In DNA, the CDR3 is TGCGCCAGCAGCTCCGGGACAGGGGAGTACTACGAGCAGTACTTC.

This clonotype turned up a few times. The chain links TRBV19 to TRBJ2-1; no firm D call. Trimming removed 8 bases from V and 12 bases from J, with 14 bases in between. The CDR3 has 11 amino acids. Germline values: CDR1 LNHDA, CDR2 SQIVND (reference sequence). The CDR3 region is CASGDRPWQFF. CDR3 DNA sequence: TGTGCCAGTGGGGATAGGCCGTGGCAGTTCTTC.

The chain joins TRBV5-1 to TRBJ2-4; 14 bases are a match to TRBD2. V was clipped by 4 bases and J by 7 bases; unmatched bases: 7. This CDR3 has 16 amino acids. From germline, CDR1 is SGHRS and CDR2 YFSETQ. This chain's CDR3 is CASSVKGLAGVNIQYF. CDR3 in DNA: TGCGCCAGCAGCGTCAAGGGACTAGCGGGAGTTAACATTCAGTACTTC.

The CDR3 DNA follows: TGTGCCAGCAGTCCCGACAGGGGGCTAACCACAGATACGCAGTATTTT. This encodes CASSPDRGLTTDTQYF. V gene TRBV12-3 or TRBV12-4 combines with J gene TRBJ2-3, with TRBD1 matching 10 bases. The junction had 7 bases not matched to a gene; V was cut back by 5 bases and J by 2 bases. The CDR3 is 16 residues long.

This clonotype was found a few times. The gene calls are TRBV29-1 and TRBJ2-5; D could derive from TRBD1 or TRBD2 (6 bases each). Per germline, CDR1 SQVTM and CDR2 ANQGSEA. V dropped 0 bases and J dropped 5 bases, with 13 bases sitting between them. This CDR3 comprises 14 residues. This chain's CDR3 is CSVEDRGGRETQYF. The CDR3 coding sequence is TGCAGCGTTGAAGATCGTGGGGGGCGGGAGACCCAGTACTTC.

This clonotype was counted a few times. The rearrangement links TRBV3-1 to TRBJ2-5, with 8 bases lining up with TRBD1. The CDR3 is 14 amino acids. From germline, CDR1 is LGHDT and CDR2 YNNKEL (reference sequence). Trimming removed 4 bases from V and 5 bases from J; junction bases left unmatched: 6. The CDR3 spells CASSRLTGGETQYF. CDR3 nucleotide sequence: TGTGCCAGCAGCCGACTTACAGGGGGTGAGACCCAGTACTTC.

V gene TRBV12-3 or TRBV12-4 combines with J gene TRBJ1-1; D gene unclear. Trimming cost V 8 bases and J 4 bases, with 8 bases left between them. The CDR3 loop spans 11 amino acids. This chain's CDR3 is CASGRTTEAFF. CDR3 DNA: TGTGCCAGCGGACGTACCACTGAAGCTTTCTTT.

The chain carries TRBV29-1 and TRBJ2-7; either TRBD1 or TRBD2 may supply D (5 bases each). CDR1 is SQVTM and CDR2 is ANQGSEA in the germline V gene. The V gene lost 4 bases and the J gene lost 1 base, with 11 bases spanning the gap. The CDR3 totals 13 residues. CDR3 amino acids: CSVGAGSSYEQYF. As DNA, the CDR3 is TGCAGCGTTGGTGCAGGGAGTTCCTACGAGCAGTACTTC.

The rearrangement joins TRBV11-2 to TRBJ2-7, with D unclear. The V gene lost 5 bases and the J gene lost 3 bases, with 8 bases spanning the gap. Germline CDR1 SGHAT, CDR2 FQNNGV. The CDR3 has 12 amino acids. CDR3 protein: CASSGPDYEQYF. CDR3 bases: TGTGCCAGCAGCGGACCTGACTACGAGCAGTACTTC. Filled out from reference TRBV11-2 and TRBJ2-7, the complete variable domain reads EAGVAQSPRYKIIEKRQSVAFWCNPISGHATLYWYQQILGQGPKLLIQFQNNGVVDDSQLPKDRFSAERLKGVDSTLKIQPAKLEDSAVYLCASSGPDYEQYFGPGTRLTVT.

In its sample, this clonotype was seen a few times. The chain recombines TRBV5-4 with TRBJ2-3; D uncertain. Germline CDR1 is SGHNT and CDR2 is YYREEE (reference sequence). This CDR3 has 12 residues. V was clipped by 0 bases and J by 7 bases, with 6 bases between them. The chain's CDR3 is CASSLDSNTQYF. Here the CDR3 DNA reads TGTGCCAGCAGCTTGGACTCTAATACGCAGTATTTT.

In this sample, this clonotype turned up a few times. The rearrangement joins TRBV7-9 to TRBJ2-1; 10 bases are a match to TRBD2. The CDR3 contains 15 residues. Trimming at V came to 4 bases and at J to 8 bases, leaving 8 bases not matched to a gene. CDR1 and CDR2 (germline): SEHNR, FQNEAQ (reference sequence). CDR3 sequence reads: CASSYSSGSIDEQFF. The CDR3 DNA reads TGTGCCAGCAGCTACTCTAGCGGGAGTATAGATGAGCAGTTCTTC.

The V gene is TRBV5-5, the J gene TRBJ1-4; D uncertain. Germline V lookup: CDR1 SGHKS, CDR2 YYEKEE (reference sequence). The CDR3 covers 15 residues. V shed 0 bases and J shed 10 bases, with 16 bases lying between them. CDR3 nucleotides: TGTGCCAGCAGCTTGGCCTCAAGCGCGCCGGGAAAACTGTTTTTT. Translation: CASSLASSAPGKLFF.